These T cell receptor beta chains were read from a single sample in a study of identical twins. TCRdb analysed the 5' RACE reads with MiXCR anew, one entry per CDR3 protein. The sample shows 1.5 million to 2 million distinct CDR3 sequences, more than 30% of them seen only once. Sample: cord blood. The receptors here all came from a newborn girl in good health. CDR3s include the opening cysteine and the closing phenylalanine or tryptophan. A D gene is named only where the DNA matches it firmly. Clone size is shown for a subset of rows, as once, few, many or a class of expanded clone.

>few|NA|TRBV6-2/TRBV6-3|TRBJ1-2
CASYRPTLNGYTF
TGTGCCAGCTACCGCCCGACATTGAATGGCTACACCTTC
>NA|NA|TRBV7-9|TRBJ1-1
CASSLVGGTSTEAFF
TGTGCCAGCAGCTTAGTTGGGGGGACATCCACTGAAGCTTTCTTT
>few|TRBD1|TRBV6-1|TRBJ1-2
CASSELRGHYGYTF
TGTGCCAGCAGTGAACTCAGGGGGCATTATGGCTACACCTTC
>few|NA|TRBV29-1|TRBJ2-7
CSVGGRGVDEQYF
TGCAGCGTTGGAGGCAGGGGGGTAGACGAGCAGTACTTC
>NA|NA|TRBV2|TRBJ2-7
CASLDDTYEQYF
TGTGCCAGCCTCGATGACACCTACGAGCAGTACTTC
>few|NA|TRBV4-2|TRBJ1-2
CASRLDRGYTF
TGTGCCAGCAGACTCGACAGGGGCTACACCTTC
>many|NA|TRBV29-1|TRBJ2-7
CSVVQGGYEQYF
TGCAGCGTTGTCCAGGGGGGCTACGAGCAGTACTTC
>NA|NA|TRBV28|TRBJ1-1
CASSLWGRENTEAFF
TGTGCCAGCAGTTTATGGGGGAGAGAGAACACTGAAGCTTTCTTT
>NA|TRBD1|TRBV4-1|TRBJ1-1
CASSHRQGQNTEAFF
TGCGCCAGCAGCCACCGACAGGGCCAGAACACTGAAGCTTTCTTT
>NA|NA|TRBV24-1|TRBJ2-1
CATSDWSSYNEQFF
TGTGCCACCAGTGATTGGAGCTCCTACAATGAGCAGTTCTTC
>many|TRBD1|TRBV7-2|TRBJ2-7
CASSITGTGYLFYEQYF
TGTGCCAGCAGTATAACCGGGACAGGGTACCTTTTCTACGAGCAGTACTTC
>NA|NA|TRBV4-1|TRBJ1-2
CASSPEAQTYGYTF
TGCGCCAGCAGCCCCGAGGCACAGACCTATGGCTACACCTTC
>NA|NA|TRBV7-2|TRBJ2-2
CASSLVANAGELFF
TGTGCCAGCAGCTTAGTTGCGAACGCCGGGGAGCTGTTTTTT
>few|NA|TRBV12-3/TRBV12-4|TRBJ2-3
CASSLEQGRRADTQYF
TGTGCCAGCAGTTTAGAGCAGGGGAGGAGAGCAGATACGCAGTATTTT
>NA|NA|TRBV7-7|TRBJ2-2
CASSSVEATGELFF
TGTGCCAGCAGCTCCGTCGAGGCTACCGGGGAGCTGTTTTTT
>NA|TRBD2|TRBV6-5|TRBJ2-7
CASSQNGRETGNEQYF
TGTGCCAGCAGTCAAAACGGGCGGGAGACGGGAAATGAGCAGTACTTC
>NA|TRBD1|TRBV7-6|TRBJ2-3
CASSRNDRGLGTQYF
TGTGCCAGCAGCCGTAACGACAGGGGGCTGGGTACGCAGTATTTT
>few|TRBD2|TRBV20-1|TRBJ2-7
CSGTSGADYEQYF
TGCAGTGGAACTAGCGGGGCTGACTACGAGCAGTACTTC
>few|NA|TRBV12-3/TRBV12-4|TRBJ2-1
CASSFEDPQFF
TGTGCCAGCAGTTTTGAGGACCCCCAGTTCTTC
>few|NA|TRBV7-9|TRBJ1-2
CASSLVAQRSGYTF
TGTGCCAGCAGCTTAGTCGCCCAGAGGAGCGGCTACACCTTC
>few|TRBD2|TRBV5-5|TRBJ2-2
CASSLPGLAGLNTGELFF
TGTGCCAGCAGCTTGCCGGGACTAGCGGGCCTGAACACCGGGGAGCTGTTTTTT
>NA|TRBD2|TRBV7-2|TRBJ2-7
CASSLPGLAGAPTYEQYF
TGTGCCAGCAGCCTCCCGGGACTAGCGGGGGCCCCAACCTACGAGCAGTACTTC
>many|NA|TRBV10-3|TRBJ2-1
CAISAQGEQFF
TGTGCCATCAGTGCCCAGGGTGAGCAGTTCTTC
>NA|TRBD1|TRBV19|TRBJ1-2
CASIPGQGDYGYTF
TGTGCCAGTATCCCGGGACAGGGGGACTATGGCTACACCTTC
>NA|TRBD1|TRBV28|TRBJ2-7
CASSFLNRDRAHEQYF
TGTGCCAGCAGTTTCCTCAACCGGGACAGGGCCCACGAGCAGTACTTC
>NA|NA|TRBV28|TRBJ2-1
CASSGGHTLGDEQFF
TGTGCCAGCAGTGGCGGGCACACCCTAGGGGATGAGCAGTTCTTC
>many|NA|TRBV20-1|TRBJ1-2
CSARESASNYGYTF
TGCAGTGCTAGGGAATCCGCGTCTAACTATGGCTACACCTTC
>once|NA|TRBV3-1|TRBJ2-5
CASSRGLEQETQYF
TGTGCCAGCAGCCGTGGACTGGAGCAAGAGACCCAGTACTTC
>many|NA|TRBV20-1|TRBJ2-4
CSALPGLGNIQYF
TGCAGTGCCCTACCGGGACTCGGAAACATTCAGTACTTC
>NA|NA|TRBV4-1|TRBJ2-3
CASSQGAVSTDAQYF
TGCGCCAGCAGCCAAGGGGCGGTTAGCACAGATGCGCAGTATTTT
>NA|TRBD2|TRBV20-1|TRBJ2-3
CSAPPLAGGVTDTQYF
TGCAGTGCCCCCCCTCTAGCGGGAGGCGTCACAGATACGCAGTATTTT
>NA|NA|TRBV6-6|TRBJ2-1
CASTKGGKTQFF
TGTGCCAGCACGAAGGGTGGCAAGACCCAGTTCTTC
>few|TRBD2|TRBV4-2|TRBJ2-7
CASSQDRSGRGYEQYF
TGTGCCAGCAGCCAAGATCGAAGCGGGAGGGGGTACGAGCAGTACTTC
>NA|NA|TRBV12-5|TRBJ2-1
CASGLWGEQFF
TGTGCTAGTGGTTTGTGGGGTGAGCAGTTCTTC
>NA|NA|TRBV19|TRBJ2-3
CASSITGAADTQYF
TGTGCCAGTAGTATTACGGGAGCGGCAGATACGCAGTATTTT
>NA|NA|TRBV20-1|TRBJ2-7
CSARPGWSSYEQYF
TGCAGTGCTAGACCAGGGTGGAGCTCCTACGAGCAGTACTTC
>NA|NA|TRBV6-2/TRBV6-3|TRBJ2-2
CANSLGWTGELFF
TGTGCCAACAGCCTCGGTTGGACCGGGGAGCTGTTTTTT
>NA|TRBD2|TRBV6-1|TRBJ2-7
CASSEAGTTTYEQYF
TGTGCCAGCAGTGAAGCAGGGACTACCACCTACGAGCAGTACTTC
>NA|TRBD1|TRBV10-3|TRBJ2-7
CAISTGTGACEQYF
TGTGCCATCAGCACCGGGACAGGGGCCTGCGAGCAGTACTTC
>few|NA|TRBV20-1|TRBJ2-3
CSARSTSESTDTQYF
TGCAGTGCTAGATCGACATCTGAATCCACAGATACGCAGTATTTT
>NA|NA|TRBV3-1|TRBJ1-1
CASSQSDGGLEAFF
TGTGCCAGCAGCCAGTCGGACGGGGGTCTTGAAGCTTTCTTT
>NA|NA|TRBV5-5|TRBJ2-3
CASSLARQPDTQYF
TGTGCCAGCAGCTTAGCCCGGCAACCAGATACGCAGTATTTT
>NA|NA|TRBV2|TRBJ2-3
CASSGGTSWGDTQYF
TGTGCCAGCAGTGGCGGGACTTCTTGGGGAGATACGCAGTATTTT
>few|TRBD1|TRBV28|TRBJ2-7
CASSLRPGQGGYEQYF
TGTGCCAGCAGTTTACGCCCGGGACAGGGGGGGTACGAGCAGTACTTC
>few|TRBD1|TRBV12-3/TRBV12-4|TRBJ2-6
CASSRQGVGANVLTF
TGTGCCAGCAGTCGACAGGGGGTTGGGGCCAACGTCCTGACTTTC
>NA|NA|TRBV28|TRBJ2-5
CAVRDFQETQYF
TGTGCCGTACGAGACTTCCAAGAGACCCAGTACTTC
>NA|NA|TRBV20-1|TRBJ2-3
CSARDPRTSTDTQYF
TGCAGTGCTAGAGATCCTCGCACTAGCACAGATACGCAGTATTTT
>NA|NA|TRBV20-1|TRBJ2-5
CSARRDAYSYNEQYF
TGCAGTGCTAGGCGGGACGCTTACTCCTACAATGAGCAGTACTTC
>few|NA|TRBV25-1|TRBJ1-1
CASSKAPLAEAFF
TGTGCCAGCAGTAAGGCGCCCCTTGCTGAAGCTTTCTTT
>NA|NA|TRBV27|TRBJ2-3
CASSLGGLWTDTQYF
TGTGCCAGCAGTTTAGGAGGTTTGTGGACAGATACGCAGTATTTT
>few|TRBD1|TRBV20-1|TRBJ2-7
CSASGRQGQTYEQYF
TGCAGTGCTAGTGGCCGACAGGGACAAACTTACGAGCAGTACTTC
>few|NA|TRBV12-3/TRBV12-4|TRBJ2-3
CASTIGGPTAADTQYF
TGTGCCAGCACTATTGGGGGACCCACGGCAGCCGATACGCAGTATTTT